The sequence of this T cell receptor (beta chain) was determined in a study of blood T cell repertoires in COVID-19. At the level of the study: Samples came from the United States, Italy and Spain, spanning acute and convalescent COVID-19. T cells, B-cell-depleted T cells, or PBMCs supplied cDNA or gDNA.

The data were produced by immunoSEQ multiplex PCR, yet TCRdb's version contains in-frame clones alone and is incomplete. The sample lists fewer than 350,000 clones, approximately 81% occurring once. CDR1 MDHEN and CDR2 SYDVKM come from the germline V gene. V lost 11 bases and J lost 4, with 20 bases in between. There are 14 residues in the CDR3. Adults between roughly 18 and 89 years of age took part from under 25 US areas. The receptor's source is a woman in her thirties who had been exposed to COVID-19. V usage is TRBV28 and J usage is TRBJ1-2, with D possibly matching TRBD1 (5 bases). The source material was PBMCs or T cells enriched from blood (not recorded which). DNA for the CDR3: TGTGCCGGTTTAAAAGCGGGACGGGCCTATGGCTACACCTTC. It yields the protein CAGLKAGRAYGYTF.